The 22 T cell receptor beta chains listed next were all sequenced from one sample in a study of cytomegalovirus exposure and HLA in healthy donors. Both 60 Vbeta primers and 13 Jbeta primers went into the PCR. The repertoire was sequenced with immunoSEQ multiplex PCR; TCRdb's copy has only in-frame clones and lacks some. The sample records some 100,000 clones, roughly 80% being singletons. Sequenced: PBMCs. The receptors originated from a male donor in good health and CMV-seropositive.

The chain carries TRBV2 and TRBJ2-5; 7 bases map to TRBD2. V lost 8 bases to trimming and J lost 7 bases; unmatched junction nucleotides: 10. From germline, CDR1 is SNHLY and CDR2 FYNNEI. The CDR3 has 13 residues. The CDR3 spells CASGGRERGTQYF. CDR3 nucleotide sequence: TGTGCCAGCGGAGGGCGGGAGCGCGGGACCCAGTACTTC.

The chain couples TRBV9 to TRBJ2-7; D gene unclear. The V and J ends lost 4 bases and 2 bases respectively, with 13 bases between them. The CDR3 has 14 residues. Germline-derived CDR1 and CDR2 are SGDLS and YYNGEE. The CDR3 coding sequence is TGTGCCAGCAGCCCGAGCCCAGGCACCTACGAGCAGTACTTC. Its protein is CASSPSPGTYEQYF. Full variable domain (rest looked up from reference TRBV9 and TRBJ2-7): DSGVTQTPKHLITATGQRVTLRCSPRSGDLSVYWYQQSLDQGLQFLIQYYNGEERAKGNILERFSAQQFPDLHSELNLSSLELGDSALYFCASSPSPGTYEQYFGPGTRLTVT.

The chain is built from TRBV5-1 and TRBJ2-2; unclear D gene. Trimming removed 1 base from V and 3 bases from J, with 4 bases in between. Germline CDR1 is SGHRS and CDR2 is YFSETQ. This CDR3 region has 13 residues. CDR3 sequence reads: CASSLPDTGELFF. CDR3 nucleotide sequence: TGCGCCAGCAGCTTGCCGGACACCGGGGAGCTGTTTTTT.

This clone was picked up one time. The junction shows a germline mismatch at one end, possibly a read error. The V and J genes are TRBV5-1 and TRBJ1-1, with TRBD1 matching 7 bases. This CDR3 has 14 amino acids. Germline V gene sequence: CDR1 SGHRS, CDR2 YFSETQ. The CDR3 DNA reads as TGCGCCAGCAGCTTGGAGGGGGCAAACAGTGAAGCTTTCTTT. Residues: CASSLEGANSEAFF.

The chain couples TRBV30 to TRBJ1-1; 7 bases line up with TRBD1. This CDR3 is built from 15 residues. Germline V gene lookup returns CDR1 GTSNPN and CDR2 SVGIG (reference sequence). The trim removed 2 bases at V and 3 bases at J, leaving 9 bases unmatched. DNA of the CDR3: TGTGCCTGGAGTCGGGGTGAAACAGGGGACACTGAAGCTTTCTTT. It yields the protein CAWSRGETGDTEAFF.

The V call is TRBV2, the J call TRBJ2-5; 7 positions match TRBD2. Per germline, CDR1 SNHLY and CDR2 FYNNEI. This CDR3 comprises 14 residues. J was trimmed by 5 bases and V by 7 bases; bases with no gene match: 10. CDR3 bases: TGTGCCAGCATTCGGGGAGGGGTGAGGGAGACCCAGTACTTC. This gives the protein CASIRGGVRETQYF.

This chain connects TRBV30 to TRBJ2-6; 7 nucleotides line up with TRBD1. Losses at the gene ends were 4 bases for V and 0 bases for J; bases not matched to a gene: 9. CDR1 GTSNPN and CDR2 SVGIG come from the germline V gene (reference sequence). The CDR3 has 17 amino acids. The CDR3 nucleotides are TGTGCCTGGATAGCCACAGGGGCCTACTCTGGGGCCAACGTCCTGACTTTC. It translates to CAWIATGAYSGANVLTF.

The rearrangement uses TRBV6-5 and TRBJ1-2, with a possible D match to TRBD1 (6 bases). The V end was cut by 5 bases, the J end by 2 bases, with 15 bases between. Germline-derived CDR1 and CDR2 are MNHEY and SVGAGI. The CDR3 is 15 amino acids. The DNA of the CDR3 is TGTGCCAGCAGTCCCGGGGCGACAGGAAACTATGGCTACACCTTC. Translating it yields CASSPGATGNYGYTF.

The chain combines TRBV7-9 with TRBJ1-6; D is ambiguous. V dropped 1 base and J dropped 4 bases, with 5 bases sitting between them. The germline CDR1 and CDR2 sequences are SEHNR and FQNEAQ (reference sequence). This CDR3 has 14 amino acids. The CDR3 DNA reads as TGTGCCAGCAGCTTAGGTCCATATAATTCACCCCTCCACTTT. This encodes CASSLGPYNSPLHF.

The table lists this clone with a count of one. This sequence joins TRBV5-1 and TRBJ1-1; 7 bases agree with TRBD1. Germline trimming cut 5 bases from V and 6 bases from J; bases unmatched to any gene: 10. This CDR3 spans 14 amino acids. The germline CDR1 and CDR2 sequences are SGHRS and YFSETQ. The CDR3 sequence: CASRPDARGPEAFF. The CDR3 coding sequence is TGCGCCAGCAGGCCCGATGCTAGGGGGCCTGAAGCTTTCTTT.

This clone occurred a few times. The genes are TRBV30 and TRBJ1-1; D is possibly TRBD1 (5 bases). CDR1 is GTSNPN, CDR2 SVGIG, per germline (reference sequence). This CDR3 contains 11 residues. Between the trimmed V and J ends, which lost 0 bases and 10 bases, there was a span of 9 bases. The CDR3 spells CAWSVSGGAFF. CDR3 nucleotide sequence: TGTGCCTGGAGTGTAAGCGGGGGAGCTTTCTTT.

This clone turned up a few times. CDR3 sequence: CASSLGTSGTEAFF. The DNA for the CDR3 is TGTGCCAGTAGTCTCGGGACATCGGGCACTGAAGCTTTCTTT. The rearrangement uses TRBV19 and TRBJ1-1, with D perhaps matching TRBD1 (6 bases). The V and J ends lost 5 bases and 4 bases respectively, with 14 bases between them. The germline CDR1 and CDR2 sequences are LNHDA and SQIVND (reference sequence). This CDR3 region has 14 residues.

The rearrangement uses TRBV19 and TRBJ1-4, with D maybe TRBD1 (5 bases). The CDR3 runs to 15 residues. The V end was cut by 4 bases, the J end by 7 bases, with 16 bases between. Per the germline V gene, CDR1 is LNHDA and CDR2 is SQIVND (reference sequence). Here the CDR3 DNA reads TGTGCCAGTAGTAAGGCCCGGGGGGGAGGTGAAAAACTGTTTTTT. It encodes CASSKARGGGEKLFF.

The chain recombines TRBV6-1 with TRBJ2-1, with a weak D call TRBD2 (6 bases). The CDR3 sequence is 15 residues long. The V gene's germline CDR1 is MNHNS and CDR2 SASEGT. The ends were cut back, 1 base at V and 3 bases at J, with 10 bases in the middle. The CDR3 spells CASSEVGTYYNEQFF. For the CDR3, the DNA is TGTGCCAGCAGTGAAGTGGGGACTTACTACAATGAGCAGTTCTTC.

The V gene is TRBV18, the J gene TRBJ2-7; TRBD1 agrees at 8 bases. From germline, CDR1 is KGHSH and CDR2 LQKENI. Trimming cost V 3 bases and J 4 bases; bases outside gene matches: 11. CDR3 size: 16 residues. The CDR3 DNA sequence: TGTGCCAGCTCACCGCAACCGGGACAGGTGATATACGAGCAGTACTTC. Its protein is CASSPQPGQVIYEQYF.

The chain joins TRBV18 to TRBJ1-1; weak D call: TRBD1 (5 bases). From germline, CDR1 is KGHSH and CDR2 LQKENI. V lost 4 bases, J lost 4 bases, and 13 bases lay in between. The CDR3 has 14 amino acids. The CDR3 spells CASSLPLGGTEAFF. For the CDR3, the DNA is TGTGCCAGCTCACTCCCACTGGGGGGCACTGAAGCTTTCTTT.

The V and J genes are TRBV7-9 and TRBJ2-2; 11 bases are shared with TRBD1. The CDR3 extends over 19 amino acids. Germline lookup yields CDR1 SEHNR and CDR2 FQNEAQ (reference sequence). V dropped 4 bases and J dropped 7; count of bases not matched to a gene: 17. The CDR3 nucleotides read TGTGCCAGCAGCTCTAAGAGGACCCTGGACAGGGGGCCTGTCGGGGAGCTGTTTTTT. It yields the protein CASSSKRTLDRGPVGELFF.

The chain joins TRBV5-4 to TRBJ2-2; a weak D match, TRBD1 (5 bases). Per germline, CDR1 SGHNT and CDR2 YYREEE (reference sequence). V dropped 7 bases and J dropped 1 base, with 8 bases sitting between them. CDR3 length: 13 amino acids. The CDR3 region has the DNA TGTGCCAGCCTCGACAGGAACACCGGGGAGCTGTTTTTT. This translates into CASLDRNTGELFF.

This chain links TRBV10-2 with TRBJ2-3, with D possibly being TRBD2 (6 bases). The length of the CDR3 is 19 residues. Germline values: CDR1 WSHSY, CDR2 SAAADI. The V end lost 8 bases, the J end lost 1 base, and 28 bases lay between the germline ends. CDR3 bases: TGCGCCAGCGTTTCATCCCGGGGGAGTGTGAGTTGGGGCACAGATACGCAGTATTTT. Amino acids: CASVSSRGSVSWGTDTQYF.

This clone has only a few counts. V and J are TRBV19 and TRBJ2-7; D may be TRBD2 (6 bases). V was pared by 5 bases and J by 1 base, with 9 bases between. This CDR3 has 13 residues. The germline gives CDR1 LNHDA, CDR2 SQIVND (reference sequence). The CDR3 region is CASSVGTSYEQYF. The CDR3 nucleotides are TGTGCCAGTAGTGTCGGGACTTCCTACGAGCAGTACTTC.

This chain links TRBV5-1 with TRBJ1-6; D unclear. From germline, CDR1 is SGHRS and CDR2 YFSETQ. Trimming removed 0 bases at V and 7 bases at J, with 8 bases between. This CDR3 has 14 residues. The CDR3 nucleotides read TGCGCCAGCAGCTTGGACGGTTTCAATTCACCCCTCCACTTT. It yields the protein CASSLDGFNSPLHF. The whole variable domain, filled in from reference TRBV5-1 and TRBJ1-6, reads KAGVTQTPRYLIKTRGQQVTLSCSPISGHRSVSWYQQTPGQGLQFLFEYFSETQRNKGNFPGRFSGRQFSNSRSEMNVSTLELGDSALYLCASSLDGFNSPLHFGNGTRLTVT.

The chain employs TRBV4-3 and TRBJ1-1; D unresolved. The germline V gene encodes CDR1 LGHNA and CDR2 YSLEER. The CDR3 spans 18 residues. V shed 0 bases and J shed 0 bases, with 17 bases lying between them. In nucleotides, the CDR3 is TGCGCCAGCAGCCAAGATGAAAAACGTGCGCCGCTGAACACTGAAGCTTTCTTT. This translates into CASSQDEKRAPLNTEAFF.